The rows below give T cell receptor beta chains drawn from one sample of a study of T cell responses to AZD1222 COVID-19 vaccine. Repertoires were generated with immunoSEQ multiplex PCR, while TCRdb's copy carries only in-frame clones and drops some. This repertoire shows 140,000 to 150,000 clones, 80% to 95% found once; its top ten account for roughly 3%. Sequences were derived from peripheral blood, sampled 28 days after the second AZD1222 dose. The receptors were sampled from an adult who received the AZD1222 COVID-19 vaccine. The CDR3 runs from the conserved cysteine through the conserved F or W. D genes are given only for firm matches. Clone size is given for some rows only: seen once, a few or many times, or a class if the clone is expanded.

d_call,v_call,clone_size,j_call,cdr3_length,cdr3_aa,cdr3_nt
NA,TRBV7-8,once,TRBJ1-1,14,CASSLDWGSDEAFF,TGTGCCAGCAGCTTAGATTGGGGGTCCGATGAAGCTTTCTTT
NA,TRBV18,NA,TRBJ1-4,15,CASSPRDGGGEKLFF,TGTGCCAGCTCACCACGGGACGGCGGGGGAGAAAAACTGTTTTTT
NA,TRBV20-1,NA,TRBJ2-7,11,CSARGDYEQYF,TGCAGTGCTAGAGGCGACTACGAGCAGTACTTC
TRBD1,TRBV5-4,NA,TRBJ1-6,16,CASSLGGGTGVSPLHF,TGTGCCAGCAGCCTGGGGGGGGGAACAGGGGTGTCACCCCTCCACTTT
NA,TRBV18,NA,TRBJ1-3,15,CASSPPGFAGNTIYF,TGTGCCAGCTCTCCGCCAGGGTTTGCTGGAAACACCATATATTTT
NA,TRBV11-2,NA,TRBJ2-7,13,CASSEDRRYEQYF,TGTGCCAGCAGCGAAGACCGGAGATACGAGCAGTACTTC
NA,TRBV9,once,TRBJ1-5,15,CASSVGDTGLYPQHF,TGTGCCAGCAGCGTAGGGGATACAGGTCTCTACCCCCAGCATTTT
TRBD1,TRBV5-1,NA,TRBJ1-1,20,CASSLVRTGALNHMNTEAFF,TGCGCCAGCAGCTTGGTCAGGACAGGGGCACTGAACCACATGAACACTGAAGCTTTCTTT
TRBD1,TRBV28,NA,TRBJ2-7,11,CAAQGEYEQYF,TGTGCCGCACAGGGGGAATACGAGCAGTACTTC
NA,TRBV6-5,NA,TRBJ1-1,11,CASRAQGQAFF,TGTGCCAGCAGGGCCCAGGGGCAAGCTTTCTTT
NA,TRBV18,NA,TRBJ2-7,12,CARPERTYEQYF,TGTGCCAGACCGGAAAGAACCTACGAGCAGTACTTC
TRBD2,TRBV5-1,NA,TRBJ2-1,15,CASSFLAGTYNEQFF,TGCGCCAGCAGCTTCCTAGCGGGAACCTACAATGAGCAGTTCTTC
NA,TRBV13,NA,TRBJ1-1,13,CASSPRSNTEAFF,TGTGCCAGCAGCCCCCGGTCCAACACTGAAGCTTTCTTT
NA,TRBV19,NA,TRBJ1-4,13,CAVLGQGVEKLFF,TGTGCGGTCTTAGGGCAGGGTGTTGAAAAACTGTTTTTT
TRBD1,TRBV19,NA,TRBJ1-5,19,CASSIDGFRDRAFYQPQHF,TGTGCCAGTAGTATAGATGGTTTCCGGGACAGGGCGTTTTATCAGCCCCAGCATTTT
NA,TRBV10-2,NA,TRBJ2-5,15,CASNEGLGAPETQYF,TGCGCCAGCAATGAAGGACTGGGGGCCCCAGAGACCCAGTACTTC
NA,TRBV19,NA,TRBJ1-2,16,CASSILVPGPNYGYTF,TGTGCCAGTAGTATCTTAGTTCCGGGACCTAACTATGGCTACACCTTC
NA,TRBV7-9,NA,TRBJ2-7,12,CASSLNKDEQYF,TGTGCCAGCAGCTTAAACAAGGACGAGCAGTACTTC
TRBD2,TRBV11-3,NA,TRBJ2-7,15,CASSPGAGGPYEQYF,TGTGCCAGCAGCCCTGGAGCGGGAGGGCCCTACGAGCAGTACTTC
TRBD1,TRBV18,once,TRBJ1-1,14,CASSPTGGDTEAFF,TGTGCCAGCTCACCAACAGGGGGGGATACTGAAGCTTTCTTT
NA,TRBV5-1,once,TRBJ1-2,14,CASSLEASNYGYTF,TGCGCCAGCAGCTTGGAGGCTTCTAACTATGGCTACACCTTC
NA,TRBV2,NA,TRBJ1-6,13,CAIQSSYNSPLHF,TGTGCCATTCAGAGCTCCTATAATTCACCCCTCCACTTT
TRBD1,TRBV5-1,NA,TRBJ2-7,14,CASSPGQGAQGQYF,TGCGCCAGCAGCCCCGGACAGGGGGCGCAGGGGCAGTACTTC
NA,TRBV4-1,once,TRBJ2-7,15,CASSQDETSTREQYF,TGCGCCAGCAGCCAAGACGAGACATCTACGCGGGAGCAGTACTTC
TRBD2,TRBV9,NA,TRBJ2-3,16,CASSVGARERTDTQYF,TGTGCCAGCAGCGTAGGGGCGCGGGAGAGAACAGATACGCAGTATTTT
NA,TRBV18,NA,TRBJ1-2,14,CASSPPGSSGGYTF,TGTGCCAGCTCACCACCGGGATCCTCGGGCGGCTACACCTTC
NA,TRBV7-9,NA,TRBJ2-7,15,CASSYWQGGMDEQYF,TGTGCCAGCAGCTATTGGCAAGGGGGTATGGACGAGCAGTACTTC
NA,TRBV21-1,NA,TRBJ2-1,15,CASSKGPSGPNEQFF,TGTGCCAGCAGCAAAGGGCCTAGCGGGCCAAATGAGCAGTTCTTC
NA,TRBV24-1,NA,TRBJ2-7,14,CATSDPGQLNEQYF,TGTGCCACCAGTGATCCCGGGCAACTAAACGAGCAGTACTTC
NA,TRBV18,NA,TRBJ2-5,15,CASSPRQGNVETQYF,TGTGCCAGCTCACCACGGCAGGGGAACGTTGAGACCCAGTACTTC
TRBD2,TRBV19,many,TRBJ2-1,15,CASSTGTSVWNEQFF,TGTGCCAGTAGCACCGGGACTAGCGTTTGGAATGAGCAGTTCTTC
NA,TRBV5-1,NA,TRBJ2-1,18,CASRNYPRDQLIPKDQFF,TGCGCCAGCAGAAACTACCCCCGGGACCAACTTATACCTAAGGACCAGTTCTTC
NA,TRBV7-2,NA,TRBJ1-3,16,CASSPSTAVGGNTIYF,TGTGCCAGCAGCCCGTCGACTGCCGTCGGGGGAAACACCATATATTTT
TRBD1,TRBV28,NA,TRBJ1-6,15,CASRHTQGANSPLHF,TGTGCCAGCAGGCATACCCAGGGGGCCAATTCACCCCTCCACTTT
TRBD1,TRBV7-9,NA,TRBJ1-2,15,CASSPLDRGLNGYTF,TGTGCCAGCAGCCCTCTCGACAGGGGCTTAAACGGCTACACCTTC
NA,TRBV5-1,NA,TRBJ2-7,14,CASSLAGPSSEQYF,TGCGCCAGCAGCTTGGCAGGTCCGTCGAGCGAGCAGTACTTC
NA,TRBV27,NA,TRBJ1-2,13,CASSLQGSYGYTF,TGTGCCAGCAGTTTGCAGGGTTCCTATGGCTACACCTTC